These 22 T cell receptor beta chains came from one sample sequenced in a study of blood T cells in healthy people across ages. Together with a sample-barcoded 5' primer, a J-beta primer mix was included in a second PCR lasting roughly 6 to 12 cycles. TCRdb ran MiXCR on the 5' RACE reads and lists one entry per CDR3 protein. In the table there are around 1,700,000 distinct CDR3 sequences, over 25% of which are singletons. The specimen sequenced was blood. The receptors derive from a woman aged 30 to 39 in good health.

Remarks on this clonotype: Given a much more abundant clone one base away, this may be a read error. This chain links TRBV9 with TRBJ2-6, with a tentative D call TRBD1 (5 bases). Germline loops: CDR1 SGDLS, CDR2 YYNGEE. The CDR3 runs to 16 residues. CDR3 loop: CASSPRTLTGANVRTF. The DNA of the CDR3 is TGTGCCAGCAGCCCCCGGACCCTTACTGGGGCCAACGTCCGGACTTTC.

The sample holds many counts of this clonotype. The rearrangement joins TRBV24-1 to TRBJ2-5, with D tentatively TRBD2 (6 bases). Trimming stripped 2 bases from V and 5 bases from J, with 11 bases between. Per the germline V gene, CDR1 is KGHDR and CDR2 is SFDVKD. CDR3 length equals 14 residues. The CDR3 protein is CATSDSPRGETQYF. The CDR3, as DNA: TGTGCCACCAGTGATTCCCCCCGGGGGGAGACCCAGTACTTC.

The V and J genes are TRBV18 and TRBJ2-7; D ambiguous. The DNA end lines up better with TRBJ2-5; the J call may be wrong. Germline loops: CDR1 KGHSH, CDR2 LQKENI. This CDR3 has 16 residues. The CDR3 here is CASSRLQDIRSETQYF. The CDR3 region has the DNA TGTGCCAGCTCACGCCTTCAAGATATTAGGAGTGAGACCCAGTACTTC.

This clonotype was detected a few times. The chain uses TRBV20-1 and TRBJ2-5; 9 bases align to TRBD2. The CDR3 sequence is 15 residues long. Germline assignment: CDR1 DFQATT and CDR2 SNEGSKA (reference sequence). The ends lost 0 bases at V and 2 bases at J; junction bases unmatched: 4. DNA for the CDR3: TGCAGTGCTAGAGATCCTAGCGGGATTCAAGAGACCCAGTACTTC. It codes for CSARDPSGIQETQYF.

J is TRBJ1-5 and V is TRBV10-3; D may be TRBD1 (5 bases). CDR1 is ENHRY and CDR2 is SYGVKD in the germline V gene. Deletions cut 4 bases from V and 9 bases from J, with 10 bases between. The CDR3 runs to 12 residues. CDR3 residues: CAISGGDRPQHF. As DNA, the CDR3 is TGTGCCATCAGTGGGGGGGATAGGCCCCAGCATTTT.

The DNA of the CDR3 is TGTGCCACCAGCCTAGAGATCGGGCAGGGGAGAGCTGAAGCTTTCTTT. It yields the protein CATSLEIGQGRAEAFF. The genes are TRBV15 and TRBJ1-1, with D perhaps TRBD1 (6 bases). V was trimmed by 5 bases and J by 6 bases, leaving 22 bases between them. Per germline, CDR1 LNHNV and CDR2 YYDKDF (reference sequence). This CDR3 comprises 16 residues.

This clonotype turned up a few times. The V and J genes are TRBV5-4 and TRBJ2-3, with D possibly being TRBD2 (6 bases). Germline loops: CDR1 SGHNT, CDR2 YYREEE (reference sequence). The CDR3 is 14 residues long. Between the trimmed V and J ends, which lost 6 bases and 2 bases, there was a span of 13 bases. CDR3 protein: CASKFQRATDTQYF. Here the CDR3 DNA reads TGTGCCAGCAAGTTCCAGCGGGCCACAGATACGCAGTATTTT. Variable domain in full (rest from reference TRBV5-4 and TRBJ2-3): ETGVTQSPTHLIKTRGQQVTLRCSSQSGHNTVSWYQQALGQGPQFIFQYYREEENGRGNFPPRFSGLQFPNYSSELNVNALELDDSALYLCASKFQRATDTQYFGPGTRLTVL.

This clonotype was recorded many times. CDR3 bases: TGCGCCAGCAGAGTCAACTGGGCAGGGGCCTACGAGCAGTACTTC. Encoded protein: CASRVNWAGAYEQYF. V is TRBV5-1 and J is TRBJ2-7, with D possibly TRBD1 on 6 matching bases. CDR1 and CDR2 (germline): SGHRS, YFSETQ. V was cut by 5 bases and J by 2 bases, with 17 bases left in between. CDR3 length equals 15 residues.

As concerns this clonotype: This clone may be a read error of a much larger clone one base away. This chain uses TRBV12-3 or TRBV12-4 with TRBJ1-2; D uncertain. The CDR3 contains 14 residues. CDR3: CASSALGAHYGCTF. The CDR3 DNA sequence: TGTGCCAGCAGCGCGTTAGGAGCTCACTATGGCTGCACCTTC.

The gene calls are TRBV20-1 and TRBJ1-2; possibly TRBD1 for D (6 bases). Germline lookup yields CDR1 DFQATT and CDR2 SNEGSKA (reference sequence). V was pared by 2 bases and J by 7 bases, with 11 bases between. This CDR3 region has 12 residues. This CDR3 is CSARRQGIGYTF. DNA for the CDR3: TGCAGTGCTAGACGTCAGGGGATTGGCTACACCTTC.

The rearrangement links TRBV4-1 to TRBJ2-7; D call uncertain. Trimming shortened V by 0 bases and J by 9 bases, and 15 bases separated the two germline ends. From germline, CDR1 is MGHRA and CDR2 YSYEKL. The CDR3 runs 14 residues. CDR3 sequence reads: CASSQDPIATRQYF. The CDR3 nucleotides read TGCGCCAGCAGCCAAGACCCCATCGCTACGAGGCAGTACTTC.

J is TRBJ2-7 and V is TRBV12-3 or TRBV12-4, with D unclear. Trimming left V 6 bases short and J 1 base short, with 16 bases between. This CDR3 has 15 amino acids. CDR3 nucleotides: TGTGCCAGCAGCCCTGCCGGAGACCGATCCTACGAGCAGTACTTC. Amino acid sequence: CASSPAGDRSYEQYF.

This clonotype has ten or more counts. The rearrangement links TRBV29-1 to TRBJ2-3; D is possibly TRBD1 or TRBD2 (5 bases each). Per the germline V gene, CDR1 is SQVTM and CDR2 is ANQGSEA. The CDR3 consists of 12 residues. The CDR3 spells CSTQDGAPTQYF. CDR3 in DNA: TGCAGTACCCAGGACGGGGCTCCTACGCAGTATTTT.

The V gene is TRBV7-3, the J gene TRBJ2-3; 10 nucleotides align to TRBD2. V gave up 4 bases and J gave up 4 bases; unmatched junction bases: 8. Germline V gene data show CDR1 as SGHTA and CDR2 as FQGTGA. This CDR3 has 16 amino acids. CDR3 protein: CASSSRVSGGSDTQYF. DNA of the CDR3: TGTGCCAGCAGCTCGCGGGTTAGCGGGGGGTCAGATACGCAGTATTTT.

This clonotype appeared many times. Relative to the germline gene, one junction end is altered; a read error may explain this. The rearrangement uses TRBV7-2 and TRBJ2-7; 12 nucleotides align to TRBD2. The CDR3 runs to 15 residues. Germline V gene lookup returns CDR1 SGHTA and CDR2 FQGNSA. DNA of the CDR3: TGCGCCAGCAGCTCCAGACTAGCGGGAGTCTACGAGCAGTACTTC. Residues: CASSSRLAGVYEQYF. Filled out from reference TRBV7-2 and TRBJ2-7, the complete variable domain reads GAGVSQSPSNKVTEKGKDVELRCDPISGHTALYWYRQSLGQGLEFLIYFQGNSAPDKSGLPSDRFSAERTGGSVSTLTIQRTQQEDSAVYLCASSSRLAGVYEQYFGPGTRLTVT.

This chain joins TRBV20-1 and TRBJ2-3, with no clear D. V was trimmed by 3 bases and J by 0 bases, leaving 10 bases between them. The CDR3 is 14 residues long. Germline CDR1 is DFQATT and CDR2 is SNEGSKA (reference sequence). CDR3 nucleotide sequence: TGCAGTGCTAGGAAGGACCGTAGCACAGATACGCAGTATTTT. Translating gives CSARKDRSTDTQYF.

The chain is built from TRBV25-1 and TRBJ1-1; D call uncertain. V was cut by 3 bases and J by 3 bases, with 11 bases left in between. From germline, CDR1 is MGHDK and CDR2 SYGVNS. The CDR3 spans 14 residues. The CDR3 loop reads CASSDLYRDTEAFF. CDR3 coding DNA: TGTGCCAGCAGTGATCTATATAGGGACACTGAAGCTTTCTTT.

The genes are TRBV5-1 and TRBJ1-2, with TRBD1 as a possible D gene (6 bases). This CDR3 has 16 residues. Trimming removed 0 bases at V and 6 bases at J, with 18 bases between. Germline V gene data show CDR1 as SGHRS and CDR2 as YFSETQ. The CDR3 is CASSLAGDRSSDGYTF. The CDR3 DNA reads as TGCGCCAGCAGCTTGGCCGGCGACAGGTCTAGTGATGGCTACACCTTC.

The chain joins TRBV24-1 to TRBJ1-5, with D perhaps TRBD1 (5 bases). The length of the CDR3 is 16 residues. With 0 bases removed from V and 5 bases from J, the gap between germline ends came to 13 bases. The germline V gene encodes CDR1 KGHDR and CDR2 SFDVKD. The CDR3 sequence: CATSDLRRTNHQPQHF. The CDR3 DNA is TGTGCCACCAGTGATTTGCGGAGGACAAATCATCAGCCCCAGCATTTT.

This chain connects TRBV5-4 to TRBJ2-3; 7 bases fit TRBD2. V lost 4 bases and J lost 0; bases outside the gene matches: 14. CDR1 and CDR2 (germline): SGHNT, YYREEE (reference sequence). This CDR3 is 18 amino acids long. The CDR3 reads CASSGAGKLGVSTDTQYF. Written as DNA, the CDR3 is TGTGCCAGCAGCGGAGCGGGGAAGCTAGGCGTAAGCACAGATACGCAGTATTTT.

This clonotype was seen ten or more times. V usage is TRBV29-1 and J usage is TRBJ2-3; a weak D match, TRBD1 (5 bases). Germline V gives CDR1 SQVTM, CDR2 ANQGSEA. The CDR3 runs to 12 residues. V lost 3 bases, J lost 6 bases, and 10 bases lay in between. As DNA, the CDR3 is TGCAGCGTTGACCAGGGTTCGGATACGCAGTATTTT. It yields the protein CSVDQGSDTQYF.

The gene calls are TRBV12-3 or TRBV12-4 and TRBJ1-6; 7 bases fit TRBD1. After removal of 5 bases from V and 1 base from J, the junction contained 5 bases not matched to a gene. The CDR3 is 16 residues long. The CDR3 here is CASSQGGRSYNSPLHF. Here the CDR3 DNA reads TGTGCCAGCAGTCAGGGGGGAAGATCCTATAATTCACCCCTCCACTTT.